The present T cell receptor (beta chain) was sequenced within a study of OX40 agonist ivuxolimab in advanced cancers. Study-wide context: Patients were treated with intravenous ivuxolimab, dosed at 0.01 to 10 mg/kg and infused every 2 weeks. Dose-escalation patients were diagnosed with hepatocellular carcinoma, melanoma, renal cell cancer or head and neck cancer.

Autoimmune disease history or systemic immunosuppression excluded patients. Measured with immunoSEQ multiplex PCR; TCRdb has only the in-frame clones, and not every one. The data contain around 30,000 clones, 90% of them singletons. With respect to this clone: What it binds is unknown.

J lost 4 bases, V lost 0 bases, and 11 bases had no gene match. The CDR3 has 18 amino acids. The germline gives CDR1 SGHTS, CDR2 YDEGEE. Overall study findings and caveats: Some of the nonresponding patients also showed low levels of normalized T-cell clonal expansion.

The sequences come from CD4+ or CD8+ T cells sorted from blood, collected in a trial of the OX40 agonist ivuxolimab. This chain uses TRBV5-8 with TRBJ2-1; 9 positions agree with TRBD1. This sequence was found in an adult with an advanced solid tumor such as melanoma, head and neck, liver or kidney cancer. The CDR3: CASSLGAGQGLIYNEQFF. CDR3 in DNA: TGTGCCAGCAGCTTGGGTGCGGGACAGGGCTTAATTTACAATGAGCAGTTCTTC.